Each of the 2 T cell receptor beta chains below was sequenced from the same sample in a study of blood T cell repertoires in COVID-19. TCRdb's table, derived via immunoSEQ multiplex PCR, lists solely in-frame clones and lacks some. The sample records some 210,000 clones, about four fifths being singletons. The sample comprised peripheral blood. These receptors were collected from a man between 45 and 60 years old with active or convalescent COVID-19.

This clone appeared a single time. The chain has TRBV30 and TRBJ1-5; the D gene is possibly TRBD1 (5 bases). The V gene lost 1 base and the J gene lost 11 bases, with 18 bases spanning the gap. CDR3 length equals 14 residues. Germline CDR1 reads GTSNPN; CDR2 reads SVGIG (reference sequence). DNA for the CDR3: TGTGCCTGGAGTGGACAGCCCGGGGGTATGGCCCAGCATTTT. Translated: CAWSGQPGGMAQHF.

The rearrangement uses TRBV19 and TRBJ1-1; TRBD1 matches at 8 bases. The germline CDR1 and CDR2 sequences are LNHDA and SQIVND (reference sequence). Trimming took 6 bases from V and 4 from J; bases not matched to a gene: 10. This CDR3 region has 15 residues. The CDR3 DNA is TGTGCCAGTAGGCCCCAGGGGGCAATAGTCACTGAAGCTTTCTTT. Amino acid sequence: CASRPQGAIVTEAFF.